These 3 T cell receptor beta chains originate from one sample sequenced in a study of blood T cell repertoires in COVID-19. Assay used: immunoSEQ multiplex PCR; TCRdb lists only in-frame clones, some missing. Of roughly 180,000 clones listed, around 83% are singletons. Sequences were obtained from PBMCs or T cells enriched from blood (not recorded which). The receptors originated from a woman in her 50s in a cohort exposed to, infected with or recovered from COVID-19 (not recorded which).

The chain is built from TRBV7-8 and TRBJ1-2; 7 nucleotides agree with TRBD1. The V gene end was trimmed by 2 bases and the J gene end by 4 bases; junction bases not matched to a gene: 4. Germline CDR1 and CDR2: SGHVS and FQNEAQ. The CDR3 length is 14 residues. CDR3 nucleotides: TGTGCCAGCAGCTTAATTCAGGGGGTCTATGGCTACACCTTC. Translated, it gives CASSLIQGVYGYTF.

The rearrangement links TRBV12-3 or TRBV12-4 to TRBJ1-5, with D perhaps matching TRBD1 (5 bases). V was pared by 6 bases and J by 9 bases, with 15 bases between. This CDR3 contains 13 residues. The CDR3, as DNA: TGTGCCAGCAGACCAGACAGAGAAGGGCCCCAGCATTTT. Encoded protein: CASRPDREGPQHF.

V gene TRBV3-1 (or the pseudogene TRBV3-2) combines with J gene TRBJ2-2, with D perhaps matching TRBD2 (5 bases). The V and J ends lost 3 bases and 4 bases respectively, with 15 bases between them. Germline assignment: CDR1 LGHDT and CDR2 YNNKEL (reference sequence). This CDR3 is built from 16 residues. The DNA for the CDR3 is TGTGCCAGCAGCCACCTGTCGCGGGCGAGCACCGGGGAGCTGTTTTTT. It specifies CASSHLSRASTGELFF.